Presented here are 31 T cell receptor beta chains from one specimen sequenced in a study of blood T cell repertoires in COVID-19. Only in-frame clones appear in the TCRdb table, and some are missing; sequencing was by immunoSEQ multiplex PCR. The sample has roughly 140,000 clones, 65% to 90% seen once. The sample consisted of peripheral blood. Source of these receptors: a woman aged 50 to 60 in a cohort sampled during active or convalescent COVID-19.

The CDR3 nucleotides are TGTGCCAGCAGTTACCGGGATTTGAACACTGAAGCTTTCTTT. Residues: CASSYRDLNTEAFF. The V call is TRBV6-6, the J call TRBJ1-1; D call uncertain. Germline V gives CDR1 MNHNY, CDR2 SVGAGI (reference sequence). V was clipped by 2 bases and J by 0 bases, with 7 bases between them. The CDR3 is 14 residues long.

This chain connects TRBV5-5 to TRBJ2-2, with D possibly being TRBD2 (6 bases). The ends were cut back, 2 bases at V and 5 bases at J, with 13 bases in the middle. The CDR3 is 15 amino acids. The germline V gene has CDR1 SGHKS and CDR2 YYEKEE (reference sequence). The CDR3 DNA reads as TGTGCCAGCAGCTTTGACGGGGGTGGGACCGGGGAGCTGTTTTTT. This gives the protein CASSFDGGGTGELFF.

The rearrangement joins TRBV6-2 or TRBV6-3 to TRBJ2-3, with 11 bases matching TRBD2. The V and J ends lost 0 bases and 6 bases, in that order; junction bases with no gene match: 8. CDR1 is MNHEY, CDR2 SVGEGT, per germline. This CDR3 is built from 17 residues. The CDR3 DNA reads TGTGCCAGCAGTTACTCGTTAGCGGGGGGGCCGAGGGATACGCAGTATTTT. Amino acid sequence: CASSYSLAGGPRDTQYF.

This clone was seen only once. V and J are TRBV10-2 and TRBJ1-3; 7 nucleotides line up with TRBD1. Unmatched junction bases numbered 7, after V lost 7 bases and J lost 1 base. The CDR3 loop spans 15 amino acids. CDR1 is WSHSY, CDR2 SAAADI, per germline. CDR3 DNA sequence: TGCGCCAGCAAGAAAGGGACAGAATCTGGAAACACCATATATTTT. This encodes CASKKGTESGNTIYF.

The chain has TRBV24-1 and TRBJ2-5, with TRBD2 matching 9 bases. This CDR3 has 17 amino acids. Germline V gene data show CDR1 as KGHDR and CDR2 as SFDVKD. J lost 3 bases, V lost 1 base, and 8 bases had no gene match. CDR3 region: CATSDLGATSGKETQYF. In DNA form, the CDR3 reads TGTGCCACCAGTGATTTAGGTGCGACTAGCGGAAAAGAGACCCAGTACTTC.

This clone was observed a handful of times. The CDR3 nucleotides read TGCGCCAGCAGTCATTCCGGGACAGGGGAAGGCGAGCAGTACTTC. Translating gives CASSHSGTGEGEQYF. V and J are TRBV23-1 and TRBJ2-7; the match to TRBD1 covers 10 bases. TRBV23-1 is annotated as an ORF whose role is uncertain. The CDR3 sequence is 15 residues long. V was clipped by 3 bases and J by 6 bases; unmatched bases: 8.

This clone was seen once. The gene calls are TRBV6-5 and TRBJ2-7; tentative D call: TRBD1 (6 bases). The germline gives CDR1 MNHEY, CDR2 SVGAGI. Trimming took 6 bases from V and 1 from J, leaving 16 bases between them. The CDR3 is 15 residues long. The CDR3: CASRPWDTKSYEQYF. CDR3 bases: TGTGCCAGCAGGCCCTGGGACACAAAGTCCTACGAGCAGTACTTC.

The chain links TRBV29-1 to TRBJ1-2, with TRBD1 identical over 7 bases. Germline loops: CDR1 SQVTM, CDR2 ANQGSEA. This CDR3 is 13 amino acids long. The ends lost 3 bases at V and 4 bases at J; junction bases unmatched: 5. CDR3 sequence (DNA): TGCAGCGTTGAGAGACAGGGACCCTATGGCTACACCTTC. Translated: CSVERQGPYGYTF. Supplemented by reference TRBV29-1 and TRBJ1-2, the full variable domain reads SAVISQKPSRDICQRGTSLTIQCQVDSQVTMMFWYRQQPGQSLTLIATANQGSEATYESGFVIDKFPISRPNLTFSTLTVSNMSPEDSSIYLCSVERQGPYGYTFGSGTRLTVV.

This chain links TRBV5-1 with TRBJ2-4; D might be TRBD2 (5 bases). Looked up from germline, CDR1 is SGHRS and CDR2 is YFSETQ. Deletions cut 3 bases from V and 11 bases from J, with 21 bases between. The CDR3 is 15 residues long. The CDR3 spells CASSYGLLPLSFQYF. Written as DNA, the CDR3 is TGCGCCAGCAGCTACGGACTTCTCCCCCTTTCTTTTCAGTACTTC.

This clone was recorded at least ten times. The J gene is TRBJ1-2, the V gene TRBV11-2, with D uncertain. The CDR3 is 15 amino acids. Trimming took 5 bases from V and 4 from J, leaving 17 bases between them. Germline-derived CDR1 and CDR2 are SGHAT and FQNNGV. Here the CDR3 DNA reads TGTGCCAGCAGCCCTATGGCGCGGAGAAGCTATGGCTACACCTTC. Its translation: CASSPMARRSYGYTF. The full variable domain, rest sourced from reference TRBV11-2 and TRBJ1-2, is EAGVAQSPRYKIIEKRQSVAFWCNPISGHATLYWYQQILGQGPKLLIQFQNNGVVDDSQLPKDRFSAERLKGVDSTLKIQPAKLEDSAVYLCASSPMARRSYGYTFGSGTRLTVV.

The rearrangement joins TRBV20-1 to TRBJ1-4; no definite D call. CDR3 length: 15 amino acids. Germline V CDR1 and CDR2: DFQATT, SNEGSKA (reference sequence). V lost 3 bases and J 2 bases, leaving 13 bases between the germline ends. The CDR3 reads CSASRRLETNEKLFF. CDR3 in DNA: TGCAGTGCTAGTAGAAGACTCGAGACTAATGAAAAACTGTTTTTT.

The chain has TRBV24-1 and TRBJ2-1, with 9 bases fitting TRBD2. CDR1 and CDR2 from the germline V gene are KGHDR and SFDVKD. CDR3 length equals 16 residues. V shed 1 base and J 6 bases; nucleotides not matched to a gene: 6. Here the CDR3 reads CATSDFVGLAFNEQFF. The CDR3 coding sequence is TGTGCCACCAGTGATTTTGTGGGACTAGCTTTCAATGAGCAGTTCTTC.

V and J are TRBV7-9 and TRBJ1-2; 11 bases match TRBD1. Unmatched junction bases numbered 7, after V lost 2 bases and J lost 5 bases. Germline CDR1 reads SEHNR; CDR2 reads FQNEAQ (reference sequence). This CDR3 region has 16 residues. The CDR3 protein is CASSLSSGTGGYGYTF. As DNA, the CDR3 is TGTGCCAGCAGCTTATCGTCCGGGACAGGGGGTTATGGCTACACCTTC.

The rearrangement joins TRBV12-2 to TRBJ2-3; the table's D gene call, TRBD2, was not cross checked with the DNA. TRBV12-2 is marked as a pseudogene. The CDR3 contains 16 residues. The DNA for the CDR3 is TGTGCAAAAGCCCCGCGGGAGGCGGGGAACACAGATACGCAGTATTTT. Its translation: CAKAPREAGNTDTQYF.

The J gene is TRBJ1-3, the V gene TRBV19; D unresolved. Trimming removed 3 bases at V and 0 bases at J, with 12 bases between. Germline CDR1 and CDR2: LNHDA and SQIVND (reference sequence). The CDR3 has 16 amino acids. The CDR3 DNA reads TGTGCCAGTAGTATCATCCCAGGCAGCTCTGGAAACACCATATATTTT. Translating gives CASSIIPGSSGNTIYF.

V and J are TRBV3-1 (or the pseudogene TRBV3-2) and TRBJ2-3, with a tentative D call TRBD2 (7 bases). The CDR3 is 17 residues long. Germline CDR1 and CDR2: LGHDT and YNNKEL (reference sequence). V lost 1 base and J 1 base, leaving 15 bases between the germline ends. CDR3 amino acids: CASSQVLGGRGTDTQYF. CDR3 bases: TGTGCCAGCAGCCAAGTTTTGGGGGGGCGGGGCACAGATACGCAGTATTTT.

The CDR3 bases are TGTGCCAGCAGCCCTCGAGCCCTGATGTACAATGAGCAGTTCTTC. Translating gives CASSPRALMYNEQFF. The chain employs TRBV11-3 and TRBJ2-1; D ambiguous. This CDR3 spans 15 amino acids. With 5 bases removed from V and 4 bases from J, the gap between germline ends came to 15 bases. CDR1 is SGHNT and CDR2 is YENEEA in the germline V gene.

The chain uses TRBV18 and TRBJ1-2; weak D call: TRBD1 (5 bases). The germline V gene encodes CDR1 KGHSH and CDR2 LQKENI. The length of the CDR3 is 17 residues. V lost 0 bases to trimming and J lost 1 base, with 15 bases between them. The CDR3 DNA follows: TGTGCCAGCTCACCACCTGTAGGGGTGGACCTTAACTATGGCTACACCTTC. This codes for CASSPPVGVDLNYGYTF.

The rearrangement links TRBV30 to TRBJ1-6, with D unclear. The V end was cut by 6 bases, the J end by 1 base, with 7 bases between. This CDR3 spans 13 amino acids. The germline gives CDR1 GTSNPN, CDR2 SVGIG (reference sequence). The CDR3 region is CACGSSYNSPLHF. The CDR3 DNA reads TGTGCCTGTGGTAGTTCCTATAATTCACCCCTCCACTTT.

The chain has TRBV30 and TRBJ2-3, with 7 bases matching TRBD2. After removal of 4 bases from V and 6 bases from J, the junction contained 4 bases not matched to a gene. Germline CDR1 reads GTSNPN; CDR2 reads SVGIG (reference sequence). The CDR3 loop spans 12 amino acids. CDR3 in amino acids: CAWTKGGDTQYF. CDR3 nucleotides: TGTGCCTGGACGAAGGGAGGGGATACGCAGTATTTT.

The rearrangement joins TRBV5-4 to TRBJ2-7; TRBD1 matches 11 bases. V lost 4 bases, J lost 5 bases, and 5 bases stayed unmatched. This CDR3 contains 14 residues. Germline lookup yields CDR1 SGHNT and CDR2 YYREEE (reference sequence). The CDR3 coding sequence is TGTGCCAGCAGCCGGGACAGGGGGTCCGACGAGCAGTACTTC. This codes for CASSRDRGSDEQYF.

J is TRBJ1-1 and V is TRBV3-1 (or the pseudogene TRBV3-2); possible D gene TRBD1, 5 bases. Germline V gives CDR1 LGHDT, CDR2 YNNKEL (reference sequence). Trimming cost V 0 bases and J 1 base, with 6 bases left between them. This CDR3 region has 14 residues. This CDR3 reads CASSQEQGNTEAFF. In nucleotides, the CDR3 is TGTGCCAGCAGCCAAGAGCAGGGGAACACTGAAGCTTTCTTT.

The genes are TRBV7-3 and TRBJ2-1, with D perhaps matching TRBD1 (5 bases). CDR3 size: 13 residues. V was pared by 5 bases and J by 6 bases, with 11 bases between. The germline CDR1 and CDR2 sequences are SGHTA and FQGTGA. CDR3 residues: CASSPTASNEQFF. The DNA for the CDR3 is TGTGCCAGCAGCCCGACAGCTTCCAATGAGCAGTTCTTC. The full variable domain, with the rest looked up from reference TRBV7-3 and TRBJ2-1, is GAGVSQTPSNKVTEKGKYVELRCDPISGHTALYWYRQSLGQGPEFLIYFQGTGAADDSGLPNDRFFAVRPEGSVSTLKIQRTERGDSAVYLCASSPTASNEQFFGPGTRLTVL.

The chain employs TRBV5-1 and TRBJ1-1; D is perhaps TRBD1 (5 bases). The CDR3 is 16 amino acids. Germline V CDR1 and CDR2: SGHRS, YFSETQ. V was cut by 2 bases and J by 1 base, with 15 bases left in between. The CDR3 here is CASSLSGPPRNTEAFF. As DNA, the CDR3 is TGCGCCAGCAGCTTATCAGGGCCCCCACGGAACACTGAAGCTTTCTTT.

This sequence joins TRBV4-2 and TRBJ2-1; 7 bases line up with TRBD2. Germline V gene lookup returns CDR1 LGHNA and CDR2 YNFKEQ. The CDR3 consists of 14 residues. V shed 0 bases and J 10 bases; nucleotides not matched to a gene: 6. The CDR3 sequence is CASSQDEWRGEQFF. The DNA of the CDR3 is TGTGCCAGCAGCCAAGATGAGTGGCGGGGGGAGCAGTTCTTC.

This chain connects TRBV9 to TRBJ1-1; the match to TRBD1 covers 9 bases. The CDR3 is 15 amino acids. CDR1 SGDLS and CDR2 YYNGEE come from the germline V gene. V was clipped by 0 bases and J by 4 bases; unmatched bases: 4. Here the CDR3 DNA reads TGTGCCAGCAGCGTAGTTACAGGGGGCTCCACTGAAGCTTTCTTT. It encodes CASSVVTGGSTEAFF. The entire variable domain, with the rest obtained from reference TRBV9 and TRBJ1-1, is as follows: DSGVTQTPKHLITATGQRVTLRCSPRSGDLSVYWYQQSLDQGLQFLIQYYNGEERAKGNILERFSAQQFPDLHSELNLSSLELGDSALYFCASSVVTGGSTEAFFGQGTRLTVV.

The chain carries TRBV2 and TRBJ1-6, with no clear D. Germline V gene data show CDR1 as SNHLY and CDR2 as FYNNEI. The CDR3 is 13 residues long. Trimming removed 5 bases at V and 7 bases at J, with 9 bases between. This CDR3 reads CASSPVTNSPLHF. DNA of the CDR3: TGTGCCAGCAGTCCCGTCACAAATTCACCCCTCCACTTT.

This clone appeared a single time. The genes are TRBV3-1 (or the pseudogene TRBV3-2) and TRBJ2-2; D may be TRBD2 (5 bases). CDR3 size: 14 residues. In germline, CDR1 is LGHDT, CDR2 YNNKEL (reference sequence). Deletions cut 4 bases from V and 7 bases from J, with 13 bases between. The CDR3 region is CASSRSELGGELFF. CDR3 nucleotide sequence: TGTGCCAGCAGCCGGTCGGAACTAGGCGGGGAGCTGTTTTTT.

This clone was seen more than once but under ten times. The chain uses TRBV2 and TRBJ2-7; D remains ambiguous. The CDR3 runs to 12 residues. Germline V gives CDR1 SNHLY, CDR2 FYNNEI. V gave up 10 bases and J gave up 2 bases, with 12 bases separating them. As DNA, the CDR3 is TGTGCCACCTCAGGCGCCGCCTACGAGCAGTACTTC. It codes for CATSGAAYEQYF.

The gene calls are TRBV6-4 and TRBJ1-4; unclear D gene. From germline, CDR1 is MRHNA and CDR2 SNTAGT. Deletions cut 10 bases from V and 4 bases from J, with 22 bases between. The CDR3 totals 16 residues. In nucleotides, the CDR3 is TGTGCCACCGAAAAAGCTCGACGGGGAGGTAATGAAAAACTGTTTTTT. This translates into CATEKARRGGNEKLFF.

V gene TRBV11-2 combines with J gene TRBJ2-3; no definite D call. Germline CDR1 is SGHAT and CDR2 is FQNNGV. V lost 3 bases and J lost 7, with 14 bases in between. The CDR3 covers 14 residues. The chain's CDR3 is CASSFGPRSYTQYF. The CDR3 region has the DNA TGTGCCAGCAGCTTCGGCCCGCGGAGTTATACGCAGTATTTT.